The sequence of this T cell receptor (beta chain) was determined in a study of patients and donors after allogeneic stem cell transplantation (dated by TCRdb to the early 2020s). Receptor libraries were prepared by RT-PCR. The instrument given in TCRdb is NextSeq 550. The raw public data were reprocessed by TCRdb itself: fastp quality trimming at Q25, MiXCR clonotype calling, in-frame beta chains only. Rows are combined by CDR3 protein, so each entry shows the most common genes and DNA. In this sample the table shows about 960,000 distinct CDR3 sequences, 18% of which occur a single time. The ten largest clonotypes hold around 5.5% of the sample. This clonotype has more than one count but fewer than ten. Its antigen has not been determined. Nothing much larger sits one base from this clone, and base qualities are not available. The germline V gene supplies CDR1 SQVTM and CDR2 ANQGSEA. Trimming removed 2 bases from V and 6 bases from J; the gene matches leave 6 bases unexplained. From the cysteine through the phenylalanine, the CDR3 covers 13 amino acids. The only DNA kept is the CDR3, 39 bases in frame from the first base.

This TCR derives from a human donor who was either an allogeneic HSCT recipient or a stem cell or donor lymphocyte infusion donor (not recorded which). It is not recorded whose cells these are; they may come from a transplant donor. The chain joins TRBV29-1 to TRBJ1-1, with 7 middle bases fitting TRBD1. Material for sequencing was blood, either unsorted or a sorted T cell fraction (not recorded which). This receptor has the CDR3 CSVERGRGSEAFF. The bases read TGCAGCGTTGAAAGGGGCAGGGGGTCTGAAGCTTTCTTT.